This T cell receptor beta chain was obtained from a study of spatial heterogeneity in lung cancer. The CDR3 has 18 amino acids. V lost 3 bases to trimming and J lost 3 bases; unmatched junction nucleotides: 11. Germline CDR1 and CDR2: WSHSY and SAAADI. The time point denotes: sample taken at primary tumor resection. Unsorted whole RNA samples from tumor, nontumor lung or frozen PBMC were sequenced. TCRdb processed the 5' RACE reads anew with MiXCR; each CDR3 protein has one entry. The sample has under 15,000 distinct CDR3 sequences; approximately 14% are singletons. This clonotype was counted many times.

This TCR was recovered from a female donor with early-stage non-small cell lung cancer. The sequenced sample was PBMCs, obtained at surgery. The chain combines TRBV10-2 with TRBJ2-1; 10 bases are shared with TRBD2. The CDR3 region is CASSDPASGSGYYNEQFF. The CDR3, as DNA: TGCGCCAGCAGTGATCCCGCTAGCGGGAGCGGGTACTACAATGAGCAGTTCTTC.